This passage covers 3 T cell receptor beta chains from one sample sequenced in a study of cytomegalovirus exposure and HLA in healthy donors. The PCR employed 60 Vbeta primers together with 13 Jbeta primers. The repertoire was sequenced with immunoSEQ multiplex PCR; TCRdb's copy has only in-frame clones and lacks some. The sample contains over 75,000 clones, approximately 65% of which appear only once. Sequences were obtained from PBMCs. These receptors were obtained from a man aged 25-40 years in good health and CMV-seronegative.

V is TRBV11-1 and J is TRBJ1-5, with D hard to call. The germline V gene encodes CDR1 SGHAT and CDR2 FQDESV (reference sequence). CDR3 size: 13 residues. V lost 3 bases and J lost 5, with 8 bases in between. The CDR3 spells CASSLDSDQPQHF. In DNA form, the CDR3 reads TGTGCCAGCAGCTTGGACTCTGATCAGCCCCAGCATTTT.

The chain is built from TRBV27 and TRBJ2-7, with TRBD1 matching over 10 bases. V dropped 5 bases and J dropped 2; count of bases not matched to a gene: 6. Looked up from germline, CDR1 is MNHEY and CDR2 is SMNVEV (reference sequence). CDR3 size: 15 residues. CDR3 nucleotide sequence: TGTGCCAGCAGTCACCGGACAGGGGGACCCTACGAGCAGTACTTC. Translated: CASSHRTGGPYEQYF.

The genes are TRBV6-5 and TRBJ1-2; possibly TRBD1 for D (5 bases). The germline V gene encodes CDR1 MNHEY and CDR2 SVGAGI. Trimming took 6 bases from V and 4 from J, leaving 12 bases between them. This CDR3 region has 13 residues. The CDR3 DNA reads TGTGCCAGCAGCCCCTGGGGGGGCTATGGCTACACCTTC. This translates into CASSPWGGYGYTF.